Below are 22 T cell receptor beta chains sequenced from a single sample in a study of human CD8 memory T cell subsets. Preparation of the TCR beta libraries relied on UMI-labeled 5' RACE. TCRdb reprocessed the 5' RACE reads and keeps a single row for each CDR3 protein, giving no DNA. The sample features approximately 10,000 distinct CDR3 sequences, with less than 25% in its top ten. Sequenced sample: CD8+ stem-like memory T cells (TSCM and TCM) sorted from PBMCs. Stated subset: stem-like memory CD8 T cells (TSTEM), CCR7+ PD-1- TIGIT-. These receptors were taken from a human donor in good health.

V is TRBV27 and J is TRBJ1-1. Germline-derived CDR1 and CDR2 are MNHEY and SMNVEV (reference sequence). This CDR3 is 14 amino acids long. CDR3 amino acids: CASSLRGGRAEAFF.

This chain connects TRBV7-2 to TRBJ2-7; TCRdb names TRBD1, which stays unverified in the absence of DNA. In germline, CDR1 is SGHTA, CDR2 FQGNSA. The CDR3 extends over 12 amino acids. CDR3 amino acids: CASSPRGDEQYF.

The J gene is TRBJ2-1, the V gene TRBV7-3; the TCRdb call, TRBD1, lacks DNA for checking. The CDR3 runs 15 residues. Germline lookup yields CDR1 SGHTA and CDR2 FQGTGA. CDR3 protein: CASSSDGGDYNEQFF.

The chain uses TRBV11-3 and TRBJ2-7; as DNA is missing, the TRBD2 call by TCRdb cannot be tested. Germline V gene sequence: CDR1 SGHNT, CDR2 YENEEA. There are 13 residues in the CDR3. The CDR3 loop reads CASSPPEGYEQYF.

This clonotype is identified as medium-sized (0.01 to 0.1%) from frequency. The CDR3 sequence is CATSRDANTGVGNQPQHF. V usage is TRBV15 and J usage is TRBJ1-5; the TCRdb call, TRBD1, lacks DNA for checking. CDR3 length: 18 amino acids. Germline CDR1 reads LNHNV; CDR2 reads YYDKDF (reference sequence).

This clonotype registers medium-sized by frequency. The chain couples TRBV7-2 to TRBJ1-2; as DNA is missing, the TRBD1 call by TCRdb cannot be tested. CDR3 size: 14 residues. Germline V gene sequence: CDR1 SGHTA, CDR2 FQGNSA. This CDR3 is CASSSIQGADGYTF.

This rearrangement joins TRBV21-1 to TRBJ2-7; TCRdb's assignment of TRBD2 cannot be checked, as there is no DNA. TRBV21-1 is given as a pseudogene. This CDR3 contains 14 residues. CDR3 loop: CASSRRDWSYEQYF.

This chain's CDR3 is CASSPPTDPRTDTQYF. The chain carries TRBV18 and TRBJ2-3. CDR1 KGHSH and CDR2 LQKENI come from the germline V gene. The CDR3 length is 16 residues.

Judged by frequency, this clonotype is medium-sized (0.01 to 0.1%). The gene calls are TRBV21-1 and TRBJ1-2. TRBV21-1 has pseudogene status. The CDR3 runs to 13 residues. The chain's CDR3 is CASSNGRAPGYTF.

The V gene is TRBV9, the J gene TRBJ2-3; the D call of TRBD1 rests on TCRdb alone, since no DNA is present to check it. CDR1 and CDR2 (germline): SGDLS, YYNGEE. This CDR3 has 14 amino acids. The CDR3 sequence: CASSVLGDTDTQYF.

This CDR3 reads CSVESAGYGYTF. The chain couples TRBV29-1 to TRBJ1-2. The CDR3 totals 12 residues. Germline V gene sequence: CDR1 SQVTM, CDR2 ANQGSEA.

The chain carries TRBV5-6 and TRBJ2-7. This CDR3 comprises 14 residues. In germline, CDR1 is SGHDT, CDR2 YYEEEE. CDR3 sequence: CASSFRQIPYEQYF.

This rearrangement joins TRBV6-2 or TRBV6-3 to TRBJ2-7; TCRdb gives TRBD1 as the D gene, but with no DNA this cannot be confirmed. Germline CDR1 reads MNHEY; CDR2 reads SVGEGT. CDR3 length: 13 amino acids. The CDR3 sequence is CASMEDMTYEQYF.

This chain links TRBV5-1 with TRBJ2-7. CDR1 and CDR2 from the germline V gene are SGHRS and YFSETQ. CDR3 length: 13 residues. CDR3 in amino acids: CASSLDVFYEQYF. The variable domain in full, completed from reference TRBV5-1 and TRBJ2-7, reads KAGVTQTPRYLIKTRGQQVTLSCSPISGHRSVSWYQQTPGQGLQFLFEYFSETQRNKGNFPGRFSGRQFSNSRSEMNVSTLELGDSALYLCASSLDVFYEQYFGPGTRLTVT.

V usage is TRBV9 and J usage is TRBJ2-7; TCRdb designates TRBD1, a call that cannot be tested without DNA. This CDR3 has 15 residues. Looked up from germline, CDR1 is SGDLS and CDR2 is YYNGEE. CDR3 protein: CASSSRDRGINEQYF.

CDR3 sequence reads: CASSYRVNEKLFF. This chain joins TRBV6-2 or TRBV6-3 and TRBJ1-4. CDR1 MNHEY and CDR2 SVGEGT come from the germline V gene. The CDR3 sequence is 13 residues long.

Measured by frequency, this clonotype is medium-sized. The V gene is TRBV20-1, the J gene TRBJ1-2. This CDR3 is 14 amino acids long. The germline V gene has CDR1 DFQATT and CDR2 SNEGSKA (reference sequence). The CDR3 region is CSARVSDLNYGYTF.

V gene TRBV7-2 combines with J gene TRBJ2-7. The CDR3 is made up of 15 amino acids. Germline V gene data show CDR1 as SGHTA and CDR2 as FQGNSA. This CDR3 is CASSSTEGRSYEQYF.

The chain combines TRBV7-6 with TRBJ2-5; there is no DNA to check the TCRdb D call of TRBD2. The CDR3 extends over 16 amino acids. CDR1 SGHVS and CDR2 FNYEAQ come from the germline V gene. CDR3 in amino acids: CASSADNSAGQETQYF.

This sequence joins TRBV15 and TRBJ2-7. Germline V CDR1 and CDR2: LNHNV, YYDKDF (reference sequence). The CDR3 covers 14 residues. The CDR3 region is CATSRGRLDYEQYF.

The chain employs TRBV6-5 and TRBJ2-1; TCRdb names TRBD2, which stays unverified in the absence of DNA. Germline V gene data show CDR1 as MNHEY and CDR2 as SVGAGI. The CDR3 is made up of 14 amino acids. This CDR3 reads CASRALAGLNEQFF.

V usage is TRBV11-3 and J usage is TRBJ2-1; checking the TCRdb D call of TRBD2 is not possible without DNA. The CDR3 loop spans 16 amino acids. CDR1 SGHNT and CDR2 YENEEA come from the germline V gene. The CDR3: CASSSGGTSGLNEQFF.